This T cell receptor (beta chain) was recorded in a study of identical twins. Study-wide findings and caveats: Cross-sectional statistical analysis was relied on for the conclusions, without the same donors being followed. Reduced insertions were recorded for abundant cord blood beta clonotypes, with no such pattern in memory repertoires.

CDR1 and CDR2 (germline): SGDLS, YYNGEE. The length of the CDR3 is 13 residues. This clonotype was seen at least ten times. Its antigen is undetermined. Its ends do not fully match the called genes, so a read error is possible. Unique molecular identifiers were present on the cDNA, which also gained a universal primer site by template switching. TCRdb processed the 5' RACE reads anew with MiXCR; each CDR3 protein has one entry. The sample has roughly 230,000 distinct CDR3 sequences, around 8% seen once; the top ten hold less than 4%. These same records also appear under a second study, on yellow fever vaccine responses in identical twins.

The TCR comes from a woman under 30 in good health. The chain is built from TRBV9 and TRBJ2-3; no reliable D call. What was sequenced was CD8+ T cells sorted from blood. The CDR3 loop reads CASSVGSTDTQYF. DNA of the CDR3: TGTGCCAGCAGTGTAGGTAGCACAGATACGCAGTATTTT.